This T cell receptor beta chain was captured in a study of Tregs in tolerant kidney transplant recipients. Using immunoSEQ multiplex PCR, the repertoire was profiled, and TCRdb retains in-frame clones only, with some absent. The sample holds approximately 65,000 clones, 84% seen once. This clone was picked up one time. The germline CDR1 and CDR2 sequences are LGHNA and YNFKEQ. This CDR3 spans 14 amino acids. The ends were cut back, 4 bases at V and 5 bases at J, with 15 bases in the middle. The chain carries TRBV4-2 and TRBJ2-7, with D perhaps being TRBD1 or TRBD2 (5 bases each). The clonotype comes from a human donor in good health. The sequenced sample consisted of CD4+ T cells from blood. CDR3: CASSPGTVRDEQYF. The CDR3 region has the DNA TGTGCCAGCAGCCCCGGGACCGTCAGAGACGAGCAGTACTTC.